The T cell receptor beta chain under discussion was sequenced for a study of blood T cell repertoires in COVID-19. About the research overall: Samples of COVID-19 (acute and convalescent) were obtained from the United States, Italy and Spain.

Germline values: CDR1 MNHEY, CDR2 SVGAGI. This CDR3 comprises 14 residues. Trimming pared 2 bases from V and 2 bases from J, leaving 9 bases between. Participants were aged about 18 to 89 years from approximately 23 US areas. Categorization into cohorts depended on clinical history that participants reported. The repertoire was sequenced with immunoSEQ multiplex PCR; TCRdb's copy has only in-frame clones and lacks some. The repertoire includes some 200,000 clones, approximately 81% of them detected once, and just under 9% sits in the top ten. The chain employs TRBV6-5 and TRBJ1-2, with a possible D match to TRBD1 (6 bases). The sequenced sample consisted of PBMCs or T cells enriched from blood (not recorded which). The sequence derives from a woman in her forties or fifties with acute COVID-19. The chain's CDR3 is CASSYTDRNYGYTF. The CDR3 nucleotides read TGTGCCAGCAGTTACACCGACAGGAACTATGGCTACACCTTC.